These T cell receptor beta chains were read from a single sample in a study of blood T cell repertoires in COVID-19. The repertoire was sequenced with immunoSEQ multiplex PCR; TCRdb's copy has only in-frame clones and lacks some. The table has about 36,000 clones, around four fifths seen once; the top ten hold 4.8%. Sequences were obtained from peripheral blood. The receptors were gathered from a man aged 50 or older with active COVID-19. Both conserved end residues are part of each CDR3. The D gene is left open where the match is weak. Clone sizes are given selectively: once, few, many, or a class where the clone is expanded.

TRBJ1-1 | TRBD1 | - | TRBV2 | CASRTSGGRGEAFF | TGTGCCAGCAGGACCTCAGGGGGCCGGGGTGAAGCTTTCTTT
TRBJ1-3 | - | few | TRBV7-2 | CASSLVGANTIYF | TGTGCCAGCAGCTTAGTAGGGGCAAACACCATATATTTT
TRBJ1-2 | - | - | TRBV5-1 | CASSLEGLGGYTF | TGCGCCAGCAGCTTGGAGGGGTTGGGTGGCTACACCTTC
TRBJ2-2 | TRBD2 | few | TRBV5-6 | CASSLGLAGVYTGELFF | TGTGCCAGCAGCTTGGGACTAGCGGGGGTATACACCGGGGAGCTGTTTTTT
TRBJ2-1 | - | once | TRBV29-1 | CSVLRGSYNEQFF | TGCAGCGTCCTGCGAGGTTCCTACAATGAGCAGTTCTTC
TRBJ1-4 | TRBD1 | - | TRBV6-5 | CASSYSTGTGGEKLFF | TGTGCCAGCAGTTACTCGACAGGGACAGGGGGTGAAAAACTGTTTTTT
TRBJ2-7 | TRBD1 | - | TRBV2 | CASSKGTGSYEQYF | TGTGCCAGCAGTAAGGGGACAGGGAGCTACGAGCAGTACTTC
TRBJ1-1 | - | once | TRBV19 | CASGGTMNTEAFF | TGTGCCAGTGGGGGCACCATGAACACTGAAGCTTTCTTT
TRBJ2-1 | TRBD2 | - | TRBV2 | CASRQLAVGYNEQFF | TGTGCCAGCAGGCAGCTAGCGGTGGGCTACAATGAGCAGTTCTTC
TRBJ1-2 | - | - | TRBV18 | CASSGQNYGYTF | TGTGCCAGCTCAGGACAGAACTATGGCTACACCTTC
TRBJ1-3 | TRBD1 | few | TRBV6-6 | CASSAGTAYSGNTIYF | TGTGCCAGCAGTGCCGGGACAGCTTACTCTGGAAACACCATATATTTT
TRBJ2-5 | TRBD1 | - | TRBV6-2/TRBV6-3 | CASSWDGTGAWGQYF | TGTGCCAGCAGTTGGGATGGGACAGGGGCATGGGGCCAGTACTTC
TRBJ2-5 | TRBD2 | - | TRBV24-1 | CATSGGGYQETQYF | TGTGCCACCAGTGGGGGGGGGTACCAAGAGACCCAGTACTTC
TRBJ2-4 | - | - | TRBV6-6 | CASSYVEGVGNIQYF | TGTGCCAGCAGTTACGTCGAGGGGGTAGGGAACATTCAGTACTTC
TRBJ2-3 | - | - | TRBV5-1 | CASTLSDTQYF | TGCGCCAGCACACTATCCGATACGCAGTATTTT
TRBJ1-4 | - | - | TRBV7-2 | CASSLISHGGATNEKLFF | TGTGCCAGCAGCTTAATCTCCCACGGGGGGGCGACTAATGAAAAACTGTTTTTT
TRBJ2-7 | TRBD1 | - | TRBV4-3 | CASRPTRDRVSYEQYF | TGCGCCAGCAGACCTACCCGGGACAGGGTCTCCTACGAGCAGTACTTC
TRBJ1-4 | TRBD1 | - | TRBV27 | CASRRQGSSVATNEKLFF | TGTGCCAGCAGACGACAGGGAAGCTCTGTAGCAACTAATGAAAAACTGTTTTTT
TRBJ2-7 | TRBD2 | - | TRBV5-4 | CASSLRPGGAPNEQYF | TGTGCCAGCAGCTTGCGGCCCGGGGGGGCTCCGAACGAGCAGTACTTC
TRBJ2-7 | - | once | TRBV3-1/TRBV3-2 | CASSQEVPGGPYEQYF | TGTGCCAGCAGCCAAGAAGTACCCGGGGGTCCCTACGAGCAGTACTTC
TRBJ1-5 | - | few | TRBV6-5 | CASITDSLNQPQHF | TGTGCCAGCATTACGGACAGCCTCAATCAGCCCCAGCATTTT
TRBJ1-2 | TRBD1 | medium-sized | TRBV18 | CASSPDRGNGYTF | TGTGCCAGCTCACCCGACAGGGGGAATGGCTACACCTTC
TRBJ2-7 | TRBD1 | - | TRBV7-2 | CASSLTGTEKYEQYF | TGTGCCAGCAGCTTAACCGGGACAGAAAAGTACGAGCAGTACTTC
TRBJ1-5 | - | once | TRBV27 | CASRPGYSNQPQHF | TGTGCCAGCAGACCAGGGTATAGCAATCAGCCCCAGCATTTT
TRBJ1-1 | - | - | TRBV4-1 | CASRPHSSGVTEAFF | TGCGCCAGCAGGCCTCATTCCTCGGGTGTCACTGAAGCTTTCTTT
TRBJ2-7 | - | - | TRBV5-6 | CASSLASSYEQYF | TGTGCCAGCAGCTTGGCTAGCTCCTACGAGCAGTACTTC
TRBJ2-3 | - | - | TRBV6-5 | CASGLLTDTDTQYF | TGTGCCAGCGGGCTTTTAACAGACACAGATACGCAGTATTTT
TRBJ2-1 | - | - | TRBV29-1 | CSVSFAGSYNEQFF | TGCAGCGTTAGTTTTGCGGGGAGTTACAATGAGCAGTTCTTC
TRBJ2-2 | TRBD2 | - | TRBV7-8 | CASSLASGGSTGELFF | TGTGCCAGCAGCTTAGCGTCGGGGGGGAGCACCGGGGAGCTGTTTTTT
TRBJ2-3 | TRBD2 | - | TRBV6-1 | CASSEAGGWADTQYF | TGTGCCAGCAGTGAAGCGGGAGGGTGGGCAGATACGCAGTATTTT
TRBJ1-4 | - | few | TRBV18 | CASSPPLAASTNEKLFF | TGTGCCAGCTCACCACCCTTGGCTGCTTCAACTAATGAAAAACTGTTTTTT
TRBJ1-1 | - | - | TRBV27 | CASSPHQGTEAFF | TGTGCCAGCAGTCCCCATCAGGGCACTGAAGCTTTCTTT
TRBJ1-5 | - | - | TRBV27 | CASSPGLTNQPQHF | TGTGCCAGCAGTCCAGGGCTGACCAATCAGCCCCAGCATTTT
TRBJ1-1 | - | - | TRBV5-1 | CASSSGDVPEAFF | TGCGCCAGCAGCTCGGGGGACGTCCCAGAAGCTTTCTTT
TRBJ2-7 | - | - | TRBV6-5 | CASTTGGTYEQYF | TGTGCCAGCACTACGGGGGGCACCTACGAGCAGTACTTC
TRBJ1-4 | - | once | TRBV28 | CASSTPAGGNNEKLFF | TGTGCCAGCAGCACCCCGGCGGGAGGTAATAATGAAAAACTGTTTTTT
TRBJ1-1 | TRBD1 | - | TRBV4-3 | CASSRQGVSTEAFF | TGCGCCAGCAGCAGACAGGGCGTGAGCACTGAAGCTTTCTTT
TRBJ2-3 | - | - | TRBV4-1 | CASSQLYLRGDTQYF | TGCGCCAGCAGCCAACTCTACCTTCGGGGGGATACGCAGTATTTT
TRBJ2-3 | TRBD2 | - | TRBV28 | CASKASGGTDTQYF | TGTGCCAGCAAGGCTAGCGGGGGCACAGATACGCAGTATTTT
TRBJ2-7 | - | once | TRBV2 | CASSLYEQYF | TGTGCCAGCAGCCTCTACGAGCAGTACTTC